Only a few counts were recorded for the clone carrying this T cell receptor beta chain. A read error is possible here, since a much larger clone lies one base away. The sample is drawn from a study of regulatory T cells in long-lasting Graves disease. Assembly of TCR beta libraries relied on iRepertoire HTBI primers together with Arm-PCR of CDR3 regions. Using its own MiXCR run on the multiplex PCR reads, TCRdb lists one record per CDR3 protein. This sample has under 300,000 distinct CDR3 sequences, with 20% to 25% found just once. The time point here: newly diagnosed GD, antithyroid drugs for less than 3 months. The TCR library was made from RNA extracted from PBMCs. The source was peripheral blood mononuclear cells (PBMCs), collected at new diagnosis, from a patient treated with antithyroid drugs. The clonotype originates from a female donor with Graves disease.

CDR3 loop: CASSSRDSWSTDTQCF. Here the CDR3 DNA reads TGTGCCAGCAGCTCCAGGGACAGTTGGAGCACAGATACGCAGTGTTTT. The V and J genes are TRBV5-8 and TRBJ2-1, with 7 bases that match TRBD1. Germline-derived CDR1 and CDR2 are SGHTS and YDEGEE. This CDR3 contains 16 residues.